The 29 T cell receptor beta chains in this list originate from one sample, sequenced in a study of OX40 agonist ivuxolimab in advanced cancers. The data were produced by immunoSEQ multiplex PCR, yet TCRdb's version contains in-frame clones alone and is incomplete. The table records approximately 98,000 clones, under 85% of them present only once. The sample here was CD4+ or CD8+ T cells sorted from blood, taken in a trial of the OX40 agonist ivuxolimab. The receptors stem from an adult with an advanced solid tumor such as melanoma, head and neck, liver or kidney cancer.

The chain uses TRBV4-3 and TRBJ2-1; D assignment may be TRBD1 or TRBD2 (5 bases each). The germline V and J ends were trimmed by 0 bases and 0 bases, with 9 bases remaining between them. Germline V gene sequence: CDR1 LGHNA, CDR2 YSLEER. The CDR3 sequence is 16 residues long. The CDR3 sequence is CASSQDGTYSYNEQFF. The CDR3 bases are TGCGCCAGCAGCCAAGATGGGACGTACTCCTACAATGAGCAGTTCTTC.

This chain connects TRBV21-1 to TRBJ2-7; TRBD1, the table's D call, was not compared with the DNA. TRBV21-1 is deemed a pseudogene. The CDR3 has 15 residues. In DNA form, the CDR3 reads TGTGCCAGCACCACGACCCTGGACAGGTCCTACGAGCAGTACTTC. Amino acid sequence: CASTTTLDRSYEQYF.

The V gene is TRBV18, the J gene TRBJ2-1, with D possibly matching TRBD2 (6 bases). Germline V lookup: CDR1 KGHSH, CDR2 LQKENI. The V and J ends lost 2 bases and 2 bases respectively, with 10 bases between them. This CDR3 is 15 amino acids long. Here the CDR3 DNA reads TGTGCCAGCTCACCATGGACTAAAACCTACAATGAGCAGTTCTTC. Amino acid sequence: CASSPWTKTYNEQFF.

This chain connects TRBV5-8 to TRBJ2-5; no reliable D call. V shed 0 bases and J shed 7 bases, with 10 bases lying between them. The CDR3 totals 13 residues. Germline V lookup: CDR1 SGHTS, CDR2 YDEGEE. Here the CDR3 reads CASSLGFPGTQYF. The CDR3 DNA reads TGTGCCAGCAGCTTGGGTTTCCCCGGGACCCAGTACTTC.

A note on this clone: One end of the junction does not line up with germline, which may come from a read error. V usage is TRBV7-2 and J usage is TRBJ1-5, with D perhaps matching TRBD1 (6 bases). The CDR3 totals 14 residues. Germline V gene data show CDR1 as SGHTA and CDR2 as FQGNSA. This CDR3 is CASSLKQGNQPQHF. The CDR3, as DNA: TGTGCCAGCAGCTTAAAACAGGGCAACCAGCCCCAGCATTTT.

This sequence joins TRBV10-1 and TRBJ1-2; TRBD1 is a possible D gene (5 bases). The ends were cut back, 6 bases at V and 2 bases at J, with 10 bases in the middle. The CDR3 sequence is 13 residues long. CDR1 is WNHNN and CDR2 is SYGVQD in the germline V gene (reference sequence). CDR3 in amino acids: CASRAQGNYGYTF. The CDR3 DNA reads TGCGCCAGCAGAGCCCAGGGAAACTATGGCTACACCTTC.

This chain connects TRBV14 to TRBJ1-4; D gene unclear. Germline CDR1 is SGHDN and CDR2 is FVKESK. Trimming shortened V by 4 bases and J by 4 bases, and 7 bases separated the two germline ends. This CDR3 region has 13 residues. The CDR3 DNA is TGTGCCAGCAGCCCGGGGATTAATGAAAAACTGTTTTTT. Protein sequence: CASSPGINEKLFF.

This chain joins TRBV7-3 and TRBJ2-5; 10 positions agree with TRBD2. Germline assignment: CDR1 SGHTA and CDR2 FQGTGA. V was clipped by 3 bases and J by 11 bases; unmatched bases: 9. This CDR3 comprises 14 residues. CDR3 residues: CASSFKLAGREQYF. CDR3 bases: TGTGCCAGCAGCTTTAAACTAGCGGGGAGGGAGCAGTACTTC.

About this clone: In the same sample, other DNA sequences code for this CDR3. The V and J genes are TRBV7-7 and TRBJ2-5; D tentatively fits TRBD1 or TRBD2 (5 bases each). This CDR3 is 16 amino acids long. The V end was cut by 3 bases, the J end by 4 bases, with 18 bases between. The germline gives CDR1 SSHAT, CDR2 FNYEAQ (reference sequence). The CDR3 DNA follows: TGTGCCAGCAGCTTGTCTGCCGGGGACGGAGGAGAGACCCAGTACTTC. It translates to CASSLSAGDGGETQYF.

The chain has TRBV10-1 and TRBJ2-5; no firm D call. The V and J ends lost 0 bases and 4 bases respectively, with 0 bases between them. This CDR3 is built from 11 residues. Germline V gene lookup returns CDR1 WNHNN and CDR2 SYGVQD (reference sequence). CDR3 amino acids: CASSESETQYF. The CDR3 DNA reads TGCGCCAGCAGTGAGTCAGAGACCCAGTACTTC.

The rearrangement joins TRBV7-9 to TRBJ2-3; no clear D gene. The CDR3 length is 13 residues. CDR1 and CDR2 (germline): SEHNR, FQNEAQ (reference sequence). V lost 4 bases and J 2 bases, leaving 7 bases between the germline ends. The CDR3 DNA reads as TGTGCCAGCAGCTCTCTACCCACAGATACGCAGTATTTT. Its translation: CASSSLPTDTQYF.

This clone was detected a few times. The V and J genes are TRBV9 and TRBJ2-2; D possibly corresponds to TRBD1 (5 bases). The V end was cut by 0 bases, the J end by 0 bases, with 9 bases between. This CDR3 contains 16 residues. The V gene's germline CDR1 is SGDLS and CDR2 YYNGEE. CDR3 sequence: CASSVGGAANTGELFF. The CDR3 DNA follows: TGTGCCAGCAGCGTAGGTGGGGCCGCGAACACCGGGGAGCTGTTTTTT.

The CDR3 region has the DNA TGTGCCAGCAGTCACGGACTAGCGGCGGTGACAGATACGCAGTATTTT. Translating it yields CASSHGLAAVTDTQYF. The genes are TRBV9 and TRBJ2-3; the match to TRBD2 covers 10 bases. V lost 5 bases and J lost 3; bases outside the gene matches: 9. Germline CDR1 reads SGDLS; CDR2 reads YYNGEE. The CDR3 runs 16 residues. The variable domain in full, completed from reference TRBV9 and TRBJ2-3, reads DSGVTQTPKHLITATGQRVTLRCSPRSGDLSVYWYQQSLDQGLQFLIQYYNGEERAKGNILERFSAQQFPDLHSELNLSSLELGDSALYFCASSHGLAAVTDTQYFGPGTRLTVL.

The V and J genes are TRBV9 and TRBJ2-1; D is possibly TRBD2 (6 bases). This CDR3 is built from 14 residues. With 2 bases removed from V and 6 bases from J, the gap between germline ends came to 12 bases. Germline CDR1 is SGDLS and CDR2 is YYNGEE. The CDR3 sequence is CASSVGSLPNEQFF. The CDR3 DNA reads as TGTGCCAGCAGCGTCGGGAGCCTCCCCAATGAGCAGTTCTTC.

The chain links TRBV19 to TRBJ2-3; 12 bases are shared with TRBD2. V lost 1 base to trimming and J lost 0 bases; unmatched junction nucleotides: 5. CDR1 is LNHDA and CDR2 is SQIVND in the germline V gene (reference sequence). The CDR3 is 18 amino acids. CDR3 nucleotide sequence: TGTGCCAGTAGTATAGGACTAGCGGGAGCTTCTAGCACAGATACGCAGTATTTT. Translated: CASSIGLAGASSTDTQYF.

This clone was detected once. The chain is built from TRBV5-8 and TRBJ2-5, with a tentative D call TRBD1 (5 bases). V lost 0 bases and J lost 1, with 7 bases in between. Germline V gives CDR1 SGHTS, CDR2 YDEGEE. This CDR3 has 14 residues. The CDR3 DNA reads as TGTGCCAGCAGCTTGGGACAGCCCCAAGAGACCCAGTACTTC. Translated: CASSLGQPQETQYF.

This clone has just one count. This chain joins TRBV11-2 and TRBJ2-1; D is unresolved. V was cut by 3 bases and J by 4 bases, with 13 bases left in between. This CDR3 comprises 15 residues. Germline V gene sequence: CDR1 SGHAT, CDR2 FQNNGV. DNA of the CDR3: TGTGCCAGCAGCTTTGGTTACAGTACATACAATGAGCAGTTCTTC. It yields the protein CASSFGYSTYNEQFF.

The rearrangement links TRBV12-5 to TRBJ2-1; TRBD2 matches 7 bases. Germline CDR1 and CDR2: LGHNT and FRNRAP. The J segment lost 4 bases and the V segment lost 1 base, leaving 4 bases of the junction unmatched. This CDR3 contains 15 residues. The CDR3, as DNA: TGTGCTAGTGGTTTGGAGGGTAGCGGGTACAATGAGCAGTTCTTC. Translating gives CASGLEGSGYNEQFF.

The rearrangement uses TRBV7-2 and TRBJ2-1; D ambiguous. V lost 3 bases, J lost 3 bases, and 9 bases lay in between. Germline loops: CDR1 SGHTA, CDR2 FQGNSA. The length of the CDR3 is 14 residues. This chain's CDR3 is CASSLDGFYNEQFF. CDR3 coding DNA: TGTGCCAGCAGCTTGGACGGATTCTACAATGAGCAGTTCTTC.

The chain links TRBV5-1 to TRBJ1-2; 8 nucleotides line up with TRBD1. After removal of 7 bases from V and 4 bases from J, the junction contained 9 bases not matched to a gene. CDR3 size: 14 residues. The germline V gene has CDR1 SGHRS and CDR2 YFSETQ. In DNA form, the CDR3 reads TGCGCCAGCGGTACGACAGGGGCGGGCTATGGCTACACCTTC. Translated, it gives CASGTTGAGYGYTF.

V gene TRBV7-9 combines with J gene TRBJ2-3; D possibly uses TRBD1 or TRBD2 (5 bases each). V dropped 2 bases and J dropped 7 bases, with 19 bases sitting between them. Germline loops: CDR1 SEHNR, CDR2 FQNEAQ (reference sequence). The CDR3 has 16 amino acids. The CDR3 coding sequence is TGTGCCAGCAGCTTAACGGGACCGCTAAGAGCAAATACGCAGTATTTT. Residues: CASSLTGPLRANTQYF.

The V and J genes are TRBV25-1 and TRBJ2-2; tentative D call: TRBD1 (6 bases). The V end was cut by 4 bases, the J end by 4 bases, with 10 bases between. The CDR3 length is 14 residues. Germline CDR1 is MGHDK and CDR2 is SYGVNS. The CDR3 DNA is TGTGCCAGCAGTGTGGGGGCGTCCACCGGGGAGCTGTTTTTT. It specifies CASSVGASTGELFF.

The chain joins TRBV7-6 to TRBJ2-1; 7 nucleotides line up with TRBD1. After removal of 5 bases from V and 9 bases from J, the junction contained 13 bases not matched to a gene. This CDR3 spans 15 amino acids. Germline lookup yields CDR1 SGHVS and CDR2 FNYEAQ. CDR3 sequence reads: CASSPRDGAGGEQFF. The CDR3 region has the DNA TGTGCCAGCAGCCCAAGGGATGGCGCAGGGGGTGAGCAGTTCTTC.

This chain joins TRBV29-1 and TRBJ2-7; no clear D. The CDR3 has 13 amino acids. Germline CDR1 is SQVTM and CDR2 is ANQGSEA. V lost 5 bases, J lost 6 bases, and 17 bases lay in between. The CDR3 region is CSVFGNFPVEQYF. The CDR3 bases are TGCAGCGTTTTTGGCAATTTCCCCGTCGAGCAGTACTTC.

The V gene is TRBV7-6, the J gene TRBJ2-1; D gene unclear. Germline V gene sequence: CDR1 SGHVS, CDR2 FNYEAQ. Trimming cost V 3 bases and J 4 bases, with 7 bases left between them. The CDR3 runs to 13 residues. In DNA, the CDR3 is TGTGCCAGCAGCTTGACGGTATACAATGAGCAGTTCTTC. It is translated as CASSLTVYNEQFF.

V and J are TRBV11-3 and TRBJ2-3, with D unresolved. The V gene's germline CDR1 is SGHNT and CDR2 YENEEA. Trimming removed 3 bases at V and 5 bases at J, with 9 bases between. The CDR3 contains 13 residues. CDR3 bases: TGTGCCAGCAGCTTGTGGAATGGAGATACGCAGTATTTT. It codes for CASSLWNGDTQYF.

V and J are TRBV9 and TRBJ2-1; the match to TRBD2 covers 10 bases. The ends lost 3 bases at V and 7 bases at J; junction bases unmatched: 10. The CDR3 totals 16 residues. CDR1 is SGDLS and CDR2 is YYNGEE in the germline V gene. The CDR3 reads CASSATETSGWNEQFF. The CDR3 nucleotides read TGTGCCAGCAGCGCCACAGAGACTAGCGGGTGGAATGAGCAGTTCTTC.

This chain uses TRBV10-3 with TRBJ1-5; unclear D gene. The CDR3 spans 14 residues. The ends were cut back, 2 bases at V and 0 bases at J, with 5 bases in the middle. Germline CDR1 ENHRY, CDR2 SYGVKD. This chain's CDR3 is CAISENISNQPQHF. For the CDR3, the DNA is TGTGCCATCAGTGAGAACATTAGCAATCAGCCCCAGCATTTT.

This rearrangement joins TRBV6-5 to TRBJ1-4; the D is unclear. CDR3 size: 13 residues. Per the germline V gene, CDR1 is MNHEY and CDR2 is SVGAGI. The V end was cut by 5 bases, the J end by 8 bases, with 12 bases between. The DNA for the CDR3 is TGTGCCAGCAGTGGCCTGGTCAAGGAAAAACTGTTTTTT. It translates to CASSGLVKEKLFF.